One sample yielded the 2 T cell receptor beta chains listed below, sequenced in a study of CD8+CD57+ T cells in acquired aplastic anemia. Both TCR beta VDJ combination and CDR3 sequence profiling were carried out. Genomic DNA was the template for this profiling. TCRdb passed the reads through MiXCR, listing each CDR3 protein once. Of roughly 180,000 distinct CDR3 sequences in the sample, under 55% were seen once. Sample: sorted CD4+, CD8+, or CD8+CD57+ T cells (not recorded which) from PBMCs. All receptors derive from a human donor in good health.

The chain employs TRBV29-1 and TRBJ2-3; perhaps TRBD2 as D (5 bases). The CDR3 sequence is 13 residues long. Trimming cost V 4 bases and J 11 bases, with 19 bases left between them. Germline values: CDR1 SQVTM, CDR2 ANQGSEA. CDR3 region: CSVVGSSYNEQYF. CDR3 nucleotide sequence: TGCAGCGTTGTAGGGAGCTCCTACAATGAGCAGTATTTT.

In its sample, this clonotype was seen many times. The V and J genes are TRBV19 and TRBJ2-7, with D perhaps TRBD1 or TRBD2 (5 bases each). Germline CDR1 and CDR2: LNHDA and SQIVND (reference sequence). Deletions cut 5 bases from V and 0 bases from J, with 11 bases between. CDR3 length equals 14 residues. CDR3 coding DNA: TGTGCCAGTAGTGCCTTCGGGACCTCCTACGAGCAGTACTTC. Protein: CASSAFGTSYEQYF.